The T cell receptor (beta chain) under discussion was sequenced for a study of blood T cell repertoires in COVID-19. The repertoire was sequenced with immunoSEQ multiplex PCR; TCRdb's copy has only in-frame clones and lacks some. The table includes 200,000 to 250,000 clones, about 88% detected once. CDR1 is GTSNPN, CDR2 SVGIG, per germline (reference sequence). The V segment lost 4 bases and the J segment 4 bases; nucleotides outside the gene matches: 9. This CDR3 is built from 15 residues. The chain uses TRBV30 and TRBJ1-1; the match to TRBD1 covers 10 bases. The sequenced sample consisted of peripheral blood. This sequence was found in a middle-aged man with acute or convalescent COVID-19. In DNA, the CDR3 is TGTGCCTGGACCCGACAGGGGGCCCTGGGCACTGAAGCTTTCTTT. It specifies CAWTRQGALGTEAFF. The entire variable domain, with the rest obtained from reference TRBV30 and TRBJ1-1, is as follows: SQTIHQWPATLVQPVGSPLSLECTVEGTSNPNLYWYRQAAGRGLQLLFYSVGIGQISSEVPQNLSASRPQDRQFILSSKKLLLSDSGFYLCAWTRQGALGTEAFFGQGTRLTVV.